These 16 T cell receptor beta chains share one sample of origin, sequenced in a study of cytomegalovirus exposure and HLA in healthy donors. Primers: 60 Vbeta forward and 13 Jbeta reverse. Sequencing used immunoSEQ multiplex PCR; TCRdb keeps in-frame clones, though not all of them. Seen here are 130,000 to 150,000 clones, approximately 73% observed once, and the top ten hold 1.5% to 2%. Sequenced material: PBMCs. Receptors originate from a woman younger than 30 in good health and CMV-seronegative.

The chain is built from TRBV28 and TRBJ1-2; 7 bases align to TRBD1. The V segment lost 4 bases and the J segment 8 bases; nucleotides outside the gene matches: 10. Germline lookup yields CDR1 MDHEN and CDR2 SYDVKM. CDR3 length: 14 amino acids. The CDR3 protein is CASSSLWTGRGYTF. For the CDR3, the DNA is TGTGCCAGCAGTTCCCTCTGGACAGGTCGGGGCTACACCTTC.

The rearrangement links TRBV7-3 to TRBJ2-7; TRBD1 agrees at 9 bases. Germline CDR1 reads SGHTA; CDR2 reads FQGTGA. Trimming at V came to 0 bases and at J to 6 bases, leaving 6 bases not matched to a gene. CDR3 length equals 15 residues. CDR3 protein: CASSLTGTGSSEQYF. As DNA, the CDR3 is TGTGCCAGCAGCTTAACCGGGACAGGGAGTTCCGAGCAGTACTTC.

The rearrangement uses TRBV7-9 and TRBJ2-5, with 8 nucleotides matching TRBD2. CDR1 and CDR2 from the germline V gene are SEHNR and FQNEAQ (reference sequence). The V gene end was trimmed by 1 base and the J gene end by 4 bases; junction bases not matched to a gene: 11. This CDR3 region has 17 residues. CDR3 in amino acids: CASSLGAAGVVLETQYF. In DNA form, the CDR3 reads TGTGCCAGCAGCTTAGGCGCAGCGGGAGTAGTTCTAGAGACCCAGTACTTC.

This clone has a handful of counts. Written as DNA, the CDR3 is TGTGCCAGCAGCTTAGGCCGCCCTAGCGGGGAGACCCAGTACTTC. This sequence encodes CASSLGRPSGETQYF. The V call is TRBV7-8, the J call TRBJ2-5; 8 bases line up with TRBD2. Germline CDR1 reads SGHVS; CDR2 reads FQNEAQ. The CDR3 runs 15 residues. The V gene end was trimmed by 1 base and the J gene end by 5 bases; junction bases not matched to a gene: 6. Full variable domain (outside the CDR3, taken from reference TRBV7-8 and TRBJ2-5): GAGVSQSPRYKVAKRGQDVALRCDPISGHVSLFWYQQALGQGPEFLTYFQNEAQLDKSGLPSDRFFAERPEGSVSTLKIQRTQQEDSAVYLCASSLGRPSGETQYFGPGTRLLVL.

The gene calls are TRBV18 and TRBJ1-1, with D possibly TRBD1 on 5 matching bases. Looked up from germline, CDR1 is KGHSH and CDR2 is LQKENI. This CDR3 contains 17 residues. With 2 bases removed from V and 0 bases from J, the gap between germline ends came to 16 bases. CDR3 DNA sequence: TGTGCCAGCTCACCATGGACGGGACTGGGGATGAACACTGAAGCTTTCTTT. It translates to CASSPWTGLGMNTEAFF.

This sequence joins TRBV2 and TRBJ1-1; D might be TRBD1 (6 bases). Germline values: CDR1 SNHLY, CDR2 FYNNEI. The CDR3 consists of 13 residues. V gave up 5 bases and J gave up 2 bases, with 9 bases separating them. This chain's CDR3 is CASSKQGNTEAFF. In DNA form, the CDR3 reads TGTGCCAGCAGTAAACAGGGAAACACTGAAGCTTTCTTT.

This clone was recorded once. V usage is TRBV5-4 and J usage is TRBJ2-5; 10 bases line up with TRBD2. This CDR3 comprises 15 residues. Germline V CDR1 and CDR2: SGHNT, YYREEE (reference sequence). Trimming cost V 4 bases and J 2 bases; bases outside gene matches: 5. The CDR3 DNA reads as TGTGCCAGCAGCCGGACTAGCGGAGCGCAAGAGACCCAGTACTTC. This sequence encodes CASSRTSGAQETQYF.

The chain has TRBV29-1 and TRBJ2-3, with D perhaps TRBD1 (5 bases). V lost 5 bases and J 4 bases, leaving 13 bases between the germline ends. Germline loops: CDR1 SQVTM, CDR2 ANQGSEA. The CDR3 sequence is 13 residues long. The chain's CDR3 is CSVFQGWADTQYF. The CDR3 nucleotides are TGCAGCGTTTTTCAGGGTTGGGCAGATACGCAGTATTTT.

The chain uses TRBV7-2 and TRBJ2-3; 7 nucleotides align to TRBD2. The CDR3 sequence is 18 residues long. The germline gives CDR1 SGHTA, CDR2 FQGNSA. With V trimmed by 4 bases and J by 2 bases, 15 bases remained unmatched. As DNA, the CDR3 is TGTGCCAGCAGCTCCCGGGACTACCTTCTGAGGAACACAGATACGCAGTATTTT. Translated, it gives CASSSRDYLLRNTDTQYF.

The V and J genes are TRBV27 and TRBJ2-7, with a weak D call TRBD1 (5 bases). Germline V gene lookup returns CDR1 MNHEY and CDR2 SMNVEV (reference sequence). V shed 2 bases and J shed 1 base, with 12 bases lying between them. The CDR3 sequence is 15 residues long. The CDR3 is CASSLNWGESYEQYF. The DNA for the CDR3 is TGTGCCAGCAGTTTAAACTGGGGCGAATCCTACGAGCAGTACTTC.

The CDR3 DNA follows: TGTGCCAGCTCACCTTACAGGGATGACCAGCCCCAGCATTTT. Its translation is CASSPYRDDQPQHF. V is TRBV18 and J is TRBJ1-5, with D possibly TRBD1 on 6 matching bases. With 3 bases removed from V and 7 bases from J, the gap between germline ends came to 13 bases. The CDR3 is 14 residues long. Germline-derived CDR1 and CDR2 are KGHSH and LQKENI.

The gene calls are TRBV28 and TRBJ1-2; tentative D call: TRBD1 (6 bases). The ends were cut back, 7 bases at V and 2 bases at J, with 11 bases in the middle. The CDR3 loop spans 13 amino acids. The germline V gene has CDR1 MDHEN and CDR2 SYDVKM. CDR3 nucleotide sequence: TGTGCCAGCACCCAGGGGTTAAACTATGGCTACACCTTC. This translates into CASTQGLNYGYTF.

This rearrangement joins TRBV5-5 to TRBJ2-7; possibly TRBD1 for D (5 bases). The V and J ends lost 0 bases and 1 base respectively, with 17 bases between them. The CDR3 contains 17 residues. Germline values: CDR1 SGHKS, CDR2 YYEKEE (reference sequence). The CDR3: CASSLEATGGNSYEQYV. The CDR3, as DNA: TGTGCCAGCAGCTTGGAGGCCACAGGCGGTAATTCCTACGAGCAGTACGTC.

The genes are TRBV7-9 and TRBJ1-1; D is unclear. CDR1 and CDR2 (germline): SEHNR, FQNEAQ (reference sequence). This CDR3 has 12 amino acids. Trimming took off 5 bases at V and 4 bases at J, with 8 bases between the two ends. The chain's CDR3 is CASSSAGTEAFF. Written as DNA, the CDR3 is TGTGCCAGCAGCAGTGCGGGCACTGAAGCTTTCTTT.

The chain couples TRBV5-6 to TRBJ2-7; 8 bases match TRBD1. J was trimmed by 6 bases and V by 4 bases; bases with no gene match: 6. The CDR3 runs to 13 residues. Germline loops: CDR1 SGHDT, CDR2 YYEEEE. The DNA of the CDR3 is TGTGCCAGCAGCCCGGACAGGGCCATCGAGCAGTACTTC. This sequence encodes CASSPDRAIEQYF.

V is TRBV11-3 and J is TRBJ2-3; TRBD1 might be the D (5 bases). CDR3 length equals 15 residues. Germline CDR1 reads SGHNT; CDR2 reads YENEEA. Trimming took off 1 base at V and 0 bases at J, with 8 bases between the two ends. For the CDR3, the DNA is TGTGCCAGCAGCTTAGGCAGGGCTAGCACAGATACGCAGTATTTT. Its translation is CASSLGRASTDTQYF.